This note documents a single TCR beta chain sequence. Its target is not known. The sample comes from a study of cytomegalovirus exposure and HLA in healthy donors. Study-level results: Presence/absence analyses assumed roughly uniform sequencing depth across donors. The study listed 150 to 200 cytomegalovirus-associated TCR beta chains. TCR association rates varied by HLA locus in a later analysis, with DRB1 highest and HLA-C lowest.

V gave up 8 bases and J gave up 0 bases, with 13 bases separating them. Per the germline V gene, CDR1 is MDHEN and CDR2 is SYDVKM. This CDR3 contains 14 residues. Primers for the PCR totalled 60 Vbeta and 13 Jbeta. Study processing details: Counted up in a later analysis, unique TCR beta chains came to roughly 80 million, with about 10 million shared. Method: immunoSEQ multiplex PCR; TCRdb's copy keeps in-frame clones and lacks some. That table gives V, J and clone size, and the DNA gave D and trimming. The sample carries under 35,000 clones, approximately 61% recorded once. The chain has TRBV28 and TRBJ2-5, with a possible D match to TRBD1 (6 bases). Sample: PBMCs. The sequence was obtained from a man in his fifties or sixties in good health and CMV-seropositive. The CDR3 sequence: CASGSGEHQETQYF. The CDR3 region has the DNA TGTGCCAGCGGCTCAGGGGAACACCAAGAGACCCAGTACTTC.